This T cell receptor beta chain was identified in a study of molecular identifiers for immune sequencing clone quantification. In the sort, naive CD8 T cells were defined as CD8+CD4-CCR7+CD45RA+. In germline, CDR1 is DFQATT, CDR2 SNEGSKA (reference sequence). The CDR3 spans 15 residues. V lost 1 base and J lost 2, with 13 bases in between. Using its own MiXCR run on the PCR reads, TCRdb lists one record per CDR3 protein. The sample records about 640,000 distinct CDR3 sequences, just under 20% being singletons. This clonotype appeared many times. Sequenced input: naive CD8+ T cells from blood, with Jurkat cell RNA spiked in. Stated subset: FACS-sorted CD8+CD4-CCR7+CD45RA+ naive T cells. V and J are TRBV20-1 and TRBJ2-3; a weak D match, TRBD2 (6 bases). The origin of this receptor is a human donor in good health. Some libraries in this study had Jurkat cell RNA spiked in. For the CDR3, the DNA is TGCAGTGCTAGAGTTGCGGGAAAGAACACAGATACGCAGTATTTT. Its translation is CSARVAGKNTDTQYF.